The 19 T cell receptor beta chains listed next were all sequenced from one sample in a study of Graves' ophthalmopathy and Graves' hyperthyroidism. RNA transcripts were the source from which TCR beta CDR3 regions were amplified. Second-round multiplex PCR followed a first-round RT-PCR using HTBI primers. TCRdb recomputed calls from the multiplex PCR reads with MiXCR, one row per CDR3 protein. The data show about 210,000 distinct CDR3 sequences, 25% to 35% seen once. The specimen was peripheral blood. These receptors all come from a man aged 45-60 years with Graves' ophthalmopathy.

In its sample, this clonotype was seen many times. J is TRBJ2-2 and V is TRBV5-1; D gene unclear. This CDR3 is built from 15 residues. Per germline, CDR1 SGHRS and CDR2 YFSETQ. V lost 2 bases and J 0 bases, leaving 8 bases between the germline ends. The CDR3 bases are TGCGCCAGCAGCTTCAGGACCACGAACACCGGGGAGCTGTTTTTT. It specifies CASSFRTTNTGELFF.

The V call is TRBV6-1, the J call TRBJ2-5, with 7 bases identical to TRBD1. The CDR3 is made up of 14 amino acids. J lost 2 bases, V lost 6 bases, and 6 bases had no gene match. CDR1 is MNHNS, CDR2 SASEGT, per germline. The DNA of the CDR3 is TGTGCCAGCAGCCCAGGGGACAGTCAAGAGACCCAGTACTTC. Translating it yields CASSPGDSQETQYF.

This clonotype was detected many times. V gene TRBV11-1 combines with J gene TRBJ2-5; a weak D match, TRBD2 (6 bases). The CDR3 covers 17 residues. Trimming shortened V by 1 base and J by 4 bases, and 19 bases separated the two germline ends. The germline CDR1 and CDR2 sequences are SGHAT and FQDESV (reference sequence). The DNA of the CDR3 is TGTGCCAGCAGCTTAGGAGGCTACCCCGGCGGGATAGAGACCCAGTACTTC. Its translation: CASSLGGYPGGIETQYF.

This clonotype was detected ten times or more. The gene calls are TRBV12-3 or TRBV12-4 and TRBJ1-1; D may be TRBD1 (6 bases). CDR3 size: 11 residues. V lost 6 bases and J 10 bases, leaving 12 bases between the germline ends. CDR3 sequence (DNA): TGTGCCAGCAGATCCACAGGGTCAGCTTTCTTT. Its protein product is CASRSTGSAFF.

This clonotype appeared many times. The chain employs TRBV6-1 and TRBJ1-5, with D unclear. V shed 2 bases and J shed 3 bases, with 11 bases lying between them. Germline CDR1 and CDR2: MNHNS and SASEGT. This CDR3 spans 15 amino acids. The CDR3 coding sequence is TGTGCCAGCAGTGAATCGGGGAGAGTCAATCAGCCCCAGCATTTT. It translates to CASSESGRVNQPQHF.

In this sample, this clonotype turned up a few times. This chain connects TRBV6-5 to TRBJ2-7; possibly TRBD1 for D (6 bases). V dropped 2 bases and J dropped 1 base, with 12 bases sitting between them. The CDR3 length is 15 residues. In germline, CDR1 is MNHEY, CDR2 SVGAGI. The CDR3 sequence: CASSYRTASSYEQYF. CDR3 in DNA: TGTGCCAGCAGTTACCGGACAGCTTCTTCCTACGAGCAGTACTTC.

This clonotype came up many times. The chain couples TRBV12-3 or TRBV12-4 to TRBJ1-1; no reliable D call. The germline V and J ends were trimmed by 6 bases and 1 base, with 12 bases remaining between them. The CDR3 covers 14 residues. Here the CDR3 DNA reads TGTGCCAGCAGCCCTCCGGAAGAGAACACTGAAGCTTTCTTT. This sequence encodes CASSPPEENTEAFF.

In this sample, this clonotype turned up many times. The rearrangement links TRBV20-1 to TRBJ1-1; D is unresolved. CDR3 length: 16 amino acids. V lost 1 base, J lost 0 bases, and 15 bases lay in between. The V gene's germline CDR1 is DFQATT and CDR2 SNEGSKA (reference sequence). The CDR3 here is CSARVTGRTMNTEAFF. DNA of the CDR3: TGCAGTGCTAGAGTGACCGGAAGAACCATGAACACTGAAGCTTTCTTT.

This clonotype was recorded at least ten times. The rearrangement links TRBV12-3 or TRBV12-4 to TRBJ2-5; TRBD1 matches 12 bases. V trimming: 7 bases; J trimming: 4 bases; junction bases outside the gene matches: 13. The CDR3 runs 17 residues. The CDR3 DNA reads as TGTGCCAGCACCGCCCAGGCTGGGACAGGGGGCGGAGAGACCCAGTACTTC. This encodes CASTAQAGTGGGETQYF.

The rearrangement uses TRBV25-1 and TRBJ1-1; TRBD1 might be the D (6 bases). The CDR3 totals 12 residues. Germline assignment: CDR1 MGHDK and CDR2 SYGVNS. Deletions cut 2 bases from V and 8 bases from J, with 9 bases between. This CDR3 reads CASSEIDREAFF. CDR3 bases: TGTGCCAGCAGTGAAATCGACAGGGAAGCTTTCTTT.

The V gene is TRBV7-2, the J gene TRBJ1-6; D gene unclear. The CDR3 contains 15 residues. Germline V lookup: CDR1 SGHTA, CDR2 FQGNSA. The V end was cut by 1 base, the J end by 7 bases, with 11 bases between. The CDR3 protein is CASSLVRGSNSPLHF. CDR3 nucleotides: TGTGCCAGCAGCTTAGTGCGGGGATCAAATTCACCCCTCCACTTT. Looking up the rest from reference TRBV7-2 and TRBJ1-6 gives the full variable domain: GAGVSQSPSNKVTEKGKDVELRCDPISGHTALYWYRQSLGQGLEFLIYFQGNSAPDKSGLPSDRFSAERTGGSVSTLTIQRTQQEDSAVYLCASSLVRGSNSPLHFGNGTRLTVT.

This clonotype has a count of ten or more. The V call is TRBV3-1, the J call TRBJ1-1, with 7 bases that match TRBD1. V trimming: 1 base; J trimming: 7 bases; junction bases outside the gene matches: 9. This CDR3 has 15 amino acids. Germline V lookup: CDR1 LGHDT, CDR2 YNNKEL (reference sequence). CDR3 nucleotides: TGTGCCAGCAGCCAAGCCACAGGGGCCGGGGGTGAAGCTTTCTTT. It specifies CASSQATGAGGEAFF.

This clonotype was recorded at least ten times. The chain is built from TRBV4-2 and TRBJ2-2, with D possibly called TRBD1 or TRBD2 (6 bases each). The V and J ends lost 5 bases and 6 bases respectively, with 10 bases between them. Germline V gene data show CDR1 as LGHNA and CDR2 as YNFKEQ. The CDR3 loop spans 13 amino acids. CDR3 DNA: TGTGCCAGCAGCGAAAGGGGGGCCGGGGAGCTGTTTTTT. It yields the protein CASSERGAGELFF.

The chain joins TRBV6-2 or TRBV6-3 to TRBJ1-1, with TRBD1 as a possible D gene (6 bases). This CDR3 is 14 amino acids long. With 7 bases removed from V and 0 bases from J, the gap between germline ends came to 12 bases. CDR1 is MNHEY, CDR2 SVGEGT, per germline. The chain's CDR3 is CASKPDRVNTEAFF. CDR3 nucleotides: TGTGCCAGCAAACCGGACAGAGTGAACACTGAAGCTTTCTTT.

This clonotype was seen ten or more times. The chain links TRBV12-3 or TRBV12-4 to TRBJ2-7; 9 bases are shared with TRBD2. The J segment lost 4 bases and the V segment lost 5 bases, leaving 12 bases of the junction unmatched. The CDR3 runs 16 residues. The CDR3 protein is CASSPQGLAGKYEQYF. CDR3 nucleotides: TGTGCCAGCAGTCCCCAGGGGCTAGCGGGGAAGTACGAGCAGTACTTC.

The V and J genes are TRBV6-1 and TRBJ1-2, with 7 bases fitting TRBD1. V lost 5 bases to trimming and J lost 2 bases; unmatched junction nucleotides: 5. Germline V gives CDR1 MNHNS, CDR2 SASEGT. This CDR3 contains 14 residues. CDR3 region: CASSKQGTNYGYTF. The CDR3 DNA is TGTGCCAGCAGTAAACAGGGGACAAACTATGGCTACACCTTC.

This clonotype was counted many times. The rearrangement joins TRBV29-1 to TRBJ2-7; no reliable D call. Trimming cost V 5 bases and J 2 bases, with 16 bases left between them. The CDR3 sequence is 14 residues long. CDR1 and CDR2 from the germline V gene are SQVTM and ANQGSEA. The CDR3 nucleotides read TGCAGCGTTAAGAGTTCCGGTACCCCCTACGAGCAGTACTTC. This sequence encodes CSVKSSGTPYEQYF.

This clonotype has a count of ten or more. The chain couples TRBV7-9 to TRBJ1-1, with D uncertain. Germline lookup yields CDR1 SEHNR and CDR2 FQNEAQ (reference sequence). CDR3 length: 14 residues. The V gene lost 5 bases and the J gene lost 5 bases, with 15 bases spanning the gap. The CDR3 DNA sequence: TGTGCCAGCAGCACCCAAGGGAGGGATACTGAAGCTTTCTTT. Translating it yields CASSTQGRDTEAFF.

This clonotype was seen many times. The CDR3 DNA follows: TGTGCCAGCAGTTTCGGCCAATACGAGCAGTACTTC. This encodes CASSFGQYEQYF. The V gene is TRBV28, the J gene TRBJ2-7; D gene ambiguous. Germline V gene lookup returns CDR1 MDHEN and CDR2 SYDVKM. V lost 3 bases, J lost 4 bases, and 7 bases lay in between. This CDR3 has 12 amino acids.